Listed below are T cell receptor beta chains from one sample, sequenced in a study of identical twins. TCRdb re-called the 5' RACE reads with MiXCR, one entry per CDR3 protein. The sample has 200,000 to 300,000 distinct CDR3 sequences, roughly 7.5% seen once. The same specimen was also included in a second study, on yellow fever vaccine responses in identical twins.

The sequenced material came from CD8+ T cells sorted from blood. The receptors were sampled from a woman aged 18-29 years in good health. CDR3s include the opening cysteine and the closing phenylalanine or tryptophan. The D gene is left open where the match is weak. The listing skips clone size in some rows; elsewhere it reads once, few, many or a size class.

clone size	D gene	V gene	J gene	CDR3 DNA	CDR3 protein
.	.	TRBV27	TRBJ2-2	TGTGCCAGCAGTTTATGGTCAGGCGAGGAGCTGTTTTTT	CASSLWSGEELFF
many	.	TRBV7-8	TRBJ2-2	TGTGCCAGCAGCTTAGCGGAGGTCGACACCGGGGAGCTGTTTTTT	CASSLAEVDTGELFF
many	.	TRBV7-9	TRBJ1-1	TGTGCCAGCAGCTTAGCCTTGGGCAGCCTTGAAGCTTTCTTT	CASSLALGSLEAFF
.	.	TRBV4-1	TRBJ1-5	TGCGCCAGCAGCCAAGATCTGACTCAGCCCCAGCATTTT	CASSQDLTQPQHF
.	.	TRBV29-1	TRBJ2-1	TGCAGCGTTCCGGCGGGACAACTTGAGCAGTTCTTC	CSVPAGQLEQFF
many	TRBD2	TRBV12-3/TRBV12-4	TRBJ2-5	TGTGCCAGCAGGCGGGAGGGGTACCAAGAGACCCAGTACTTC	CASRREGYQETQYF
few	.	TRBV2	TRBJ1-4	TGTGCCAGCAGGGTTCCCCCTTTTGAAAAACTGTTTTTT	CASRVPPFEKLFF
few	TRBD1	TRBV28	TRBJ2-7	TGTGCCAGCAGTCCGTCGACAGGGGTGTACGAGCAGTACTTC	CASSPSTGVYEQYF
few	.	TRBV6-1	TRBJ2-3	TGTGCCAGCAGTCAGGACCGGCCGAGCACAGATACGCAGTATTTT	CASSQDRPSTDTQYF
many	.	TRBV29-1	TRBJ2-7	TGCAGCGTTGAAGGTGGGGACCGTGGGACTTACGAGCAGTACTTC	CSVEGGDRGTYEQYF
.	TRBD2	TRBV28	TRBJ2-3	TGTGCCAGCAGTTACCGGGGGGGTCAGGATACGCAGTATTTT	CASSYRGGQDTQYF
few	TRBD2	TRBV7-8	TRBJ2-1	TGTGCCAGCAGCTTAGCGTCTAGCGGTGACAATGAGCAGTTCTTC	CASSLASSGDNEQFF
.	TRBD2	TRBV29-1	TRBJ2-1	TGCAGCGTTGTATCGGGACTAGCGGCTTACAATGAGCAGTTCTTC	CSVVSGLAAYNEQFF
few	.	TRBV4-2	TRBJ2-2	TGTGCCAGCGAAGGATCCTACGGGCCTTTGGGGGGTCGGACCGGGGAGCTGTTTTTT	CASEGSYGPLGGRTGELFF
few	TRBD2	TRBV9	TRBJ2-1	TGTGCCAGCAGCGCGTCCGGGACTAGCGGGAGGACCTTGGGCAATGAGCAGTTCTTC	CASSASGTSGRTLGNEQFF
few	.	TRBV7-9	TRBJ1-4	TGTGCCAGCAGCTTAGCCCCCGGGACGCCGAATGAAAAACTGTTTTTT	CASSLAPGTPNEKLFF
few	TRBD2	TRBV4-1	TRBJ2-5	TGCGCCAGCAGCCAAGATCCGGCCGGGACTAGCGGGACTAAAGAGACCCAGTACTTC	CASSQDPAGTSGTKETQYF